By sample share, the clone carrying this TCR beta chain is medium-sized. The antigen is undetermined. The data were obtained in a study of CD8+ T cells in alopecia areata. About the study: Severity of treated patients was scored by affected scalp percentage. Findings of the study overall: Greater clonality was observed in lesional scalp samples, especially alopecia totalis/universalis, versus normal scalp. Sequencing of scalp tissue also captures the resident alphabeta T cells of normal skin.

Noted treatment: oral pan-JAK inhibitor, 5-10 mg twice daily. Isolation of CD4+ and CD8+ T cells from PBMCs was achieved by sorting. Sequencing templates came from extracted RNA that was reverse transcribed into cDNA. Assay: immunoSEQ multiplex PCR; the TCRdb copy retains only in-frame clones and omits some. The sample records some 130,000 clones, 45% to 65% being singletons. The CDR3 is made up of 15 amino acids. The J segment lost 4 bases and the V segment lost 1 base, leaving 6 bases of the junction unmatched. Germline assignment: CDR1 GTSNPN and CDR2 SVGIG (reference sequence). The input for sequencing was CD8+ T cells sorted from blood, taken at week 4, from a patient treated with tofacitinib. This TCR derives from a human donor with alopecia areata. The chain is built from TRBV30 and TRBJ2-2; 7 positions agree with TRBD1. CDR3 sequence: CAWSDLTGFTGELFF. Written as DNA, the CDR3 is TGTGCCTGGAGTGACCTGACAGGGTTCACCGGGGAGCTGTTTTTT.